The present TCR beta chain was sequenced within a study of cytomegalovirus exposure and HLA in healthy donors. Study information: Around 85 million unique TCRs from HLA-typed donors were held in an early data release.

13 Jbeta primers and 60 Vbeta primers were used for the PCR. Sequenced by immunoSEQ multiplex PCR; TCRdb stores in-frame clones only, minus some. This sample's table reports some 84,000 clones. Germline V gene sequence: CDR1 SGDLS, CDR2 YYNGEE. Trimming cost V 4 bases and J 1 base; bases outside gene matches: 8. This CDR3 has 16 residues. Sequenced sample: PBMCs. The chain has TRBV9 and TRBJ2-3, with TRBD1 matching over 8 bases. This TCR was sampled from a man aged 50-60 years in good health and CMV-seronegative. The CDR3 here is CASSLNPGQGTDTQYF. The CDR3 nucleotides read TGTGCCAGCAGCCTAAACCCGGGACAGGGCACAGATACGCAGTATTTT.